This T cell receptor (beta chain) was observed in a study of blood T cell repertoires in COVID-19. The CDR3 sequence is 13 residues long. The V gene lost 6 bases and the J gene lost 4 bases, with 12 bases spanning the gap. Germline V CDR1 and CDR2: KGHDR, SFDVKD. As handled by the study authors: Nucleated cell counts were estimated from reference gene primer amplification. Only in-frame clones appear in the TCRdb table, and some are missing; sequencing was by immunoSEQ multiplex PCR. Clone size and the V and J calls come from that table; the DNA yielded D and trimming. The sample lists almost 200,000 clones, 70% to 90% occurring once.

What was sequenced was peripheral blood. The sequence came from a man aged 60 to 69 with COVID-19, enrolled during active disease. V and J are TRBV24-1 and TRBJ2-7; the D gene is possibly TRBD2 (6 bases). CDR3 amino acids: CATSPDYSYEQYF. The CDR3 DNA reads TGTGCCACCAGTCCGGACTACAGTTACGAGCAGTACTTC.